This entry describes one T cell receptor beta chain. The entry originates in a study of blood T cells in healthy people across ages. No fewer than 5.5 micrograms of total RNA were isolated from every sample. With 1 base clipped from V and 3 bases from J, the junction kept 5 bases outside the gene matches. The germline V gene encodes CDR1 MGHRA and CDR2 YSYEKL. There are 15 residues in the CDR3. The second PCR ran about 6 to 12 cycles with a sample-barcoded 5' primer and J-beta primers. TCRdb processed the 5' RACE reads anew with MiXCR; each CDR3 protein has one entry. The sample contains over 750,000 distinct CDR3 sequences, 20% to 25% of which appear only once. These records were also assigned to another study, of T cells of mothers and their children.

The chain recombines TRBV4-1 with TRBJ2-7; 8 bases map to TRBD1. The sequence derives from a boy aged 10-17 years in good health. The source material was blood. The CDR3, as DNA: TGCGCCAGCAGCCAAGTGATCGGACAGGGCTACGAGCAGTACTTC. Translating gives CASSQVIGQGYEQYF.